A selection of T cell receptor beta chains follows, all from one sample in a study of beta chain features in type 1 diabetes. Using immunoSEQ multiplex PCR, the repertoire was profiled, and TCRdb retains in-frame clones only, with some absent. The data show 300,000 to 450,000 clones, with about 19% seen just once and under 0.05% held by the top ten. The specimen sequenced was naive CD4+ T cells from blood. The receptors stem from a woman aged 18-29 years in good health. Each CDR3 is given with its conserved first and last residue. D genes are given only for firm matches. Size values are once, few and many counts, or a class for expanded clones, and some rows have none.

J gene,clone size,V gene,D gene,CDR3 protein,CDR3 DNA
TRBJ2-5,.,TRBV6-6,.,CASSQQEGETQYF,TGTGCCAGCAGTCAACAGGAGGGAGAGACCCAGTACTTC
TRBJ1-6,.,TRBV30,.,CAWKIGGGNSPLHF,TGTGCCTGGAAAATTGGGGGAGGTAATTCACCCCTCCACTTT
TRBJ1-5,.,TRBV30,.,CAWSLGIAHYQPQHF,TGTGCCTGGAGTCTCGGGATTGCCCACTATCAGCCCCAGCATTTT
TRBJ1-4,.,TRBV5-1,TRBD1,CASREGAGNEKLFF,TGCGCCAGCAGAGAGGGGGCAGGTAATGAAAAACTGTTTTTT
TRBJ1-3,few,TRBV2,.,CASSEGTVGTIYF,TGTGCCAGCAGTGAAGGGACAGTCGGCACCATATATTTT
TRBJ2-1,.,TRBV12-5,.,CASGLVAGGSDEQFF,TGTGCTAGTGGTTTGGTAGCAGGGGGGTCCGATGAGCAGTTCTTC
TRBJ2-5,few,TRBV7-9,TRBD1,CASSSDRAGETQYF,TGTGCCAGCAGCTCCGACAGGGCGGGAGAGACCCAGTACTTC
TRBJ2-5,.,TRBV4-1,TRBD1,CASSQDSGQGQGTQYF,TGCGCCAGCAGCCAAGATTCGGGACAGGGCCAAGGGACCCAGTACTTC
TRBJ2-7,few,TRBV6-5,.,CASSYSISRASGQYF,TGTGCCAGCAGTTACTCGATCAGTAGGGCCAGCGGGCAGTACTTC
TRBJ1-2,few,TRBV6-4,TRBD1,CASRGYEGAGGYTF,TGTGCCAGCAGGGGGTACGAGGGGGCCGGGGGCTACACCTTC
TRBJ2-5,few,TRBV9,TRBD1,CARQGDQETQYF,TGTGCCAGGCAGGGGGACCAAGAGACCCAGTACTTC
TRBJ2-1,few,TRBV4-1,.,CASSQAPIGNEQFF,TGCGCCAGCAGCCAAGCCCCGATCGGGAATGAGCAGTTCTTC
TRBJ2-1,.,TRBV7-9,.,CASSSNIGAGYNEQFF,TGTGCCAGCAGCTCCAATATCGGGGCGGGATACAATGAGCAGTTCTTC
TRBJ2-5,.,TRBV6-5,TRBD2,CASSSGTSETQYF,TGTGCCAGCAGTTCTGGGACTAGCGAGACCCAGTACTTC
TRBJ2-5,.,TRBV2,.,CASRGDSPETQYF,TGTGCCAGCAGGGGCGACAGCCCGGAGACCCAGTACTTC
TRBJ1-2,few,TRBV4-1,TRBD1,CASSQGGQGALKANYGYTF,TGCGCCAGCAGCCAAGGCGGACAGGGTGCCCTAAAGGCTAACTATGGCTACACCTTC
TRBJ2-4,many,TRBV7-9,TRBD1,CASSAGQGRDVRYF,TGTGCCAGCAGCGCGGGACAGGGTCGAGATGTTAGGTACTTC
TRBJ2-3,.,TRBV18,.,CASSPGQADTQYF,TGTGCCAGCTCACCAGGGCAGGCAGATACGCAGTATTTT
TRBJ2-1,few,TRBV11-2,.,CASSLRSAPSSSYNEQFF,TGTGCCAGCAGCTTACGATCTGCTCCCTCGAGCTCCTACAATGAGCAGTTCTTC
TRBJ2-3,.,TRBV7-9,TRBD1,CASSSRGTGGADTQYF,TGTGCCAGCAGCTCTCGTGGGACAGGGGGAGCAGATACGCAGTATTTT
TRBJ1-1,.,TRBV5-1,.,CASSLGGLHTEAFF,TGCGCCAGCAGCTTGGGCGGGTTACACACTGAAGCTTTCTTT
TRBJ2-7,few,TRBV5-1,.,CASSPGLGSYEQYF,TGCGCCAGCAGCCCGGGTCTCGGCTCCTACGAGCAGTACTTC
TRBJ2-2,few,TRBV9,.,CASSVIQGSTGELFF,TGTGCCAGCAGTGTTATACAGGGATCCACCGGGGAGCTGTTTTTT
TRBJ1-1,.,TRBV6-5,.,CASSYNVPRGEAFF,TGTGCCAGCAGTTACAATGTCCCCCGGGGTGAAGCTTTCTTT
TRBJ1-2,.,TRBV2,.,CASRGGLRVNYGYTF,TGTGCCAGTAGGGGGGGACTCCGCGTTAACTATGGCTACACCTTC
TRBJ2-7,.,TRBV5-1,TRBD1,CASSLAGQNYEQYF,TGCGCCAGCAGCTTGGCGGGACAGAACTACGAGCAGTACTTC
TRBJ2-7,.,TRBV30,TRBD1,CAWRQGAFVGPTYEQYF,TGTGCCTGGAGACAGGGGGCCTTCGTCGGACCCACCTACGAGCAGTACTTC
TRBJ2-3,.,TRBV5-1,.,CASRNGPGSTDTQYF,TGCGCCAGCAGGAATGGTCCGGGGAGCACAGATACGCAGTATTTT
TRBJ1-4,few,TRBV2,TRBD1,CASSRKTGDNEKLFF,TGTGCCAGCAGCAGAAAGACAGGGGATAATGAAAAACTGTTTTTT
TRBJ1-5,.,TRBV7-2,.,CASSFKGGEPQHF,TGTGCCAGCAGCTTCAAGGGAGGGGAGCCCCAGCATTTT
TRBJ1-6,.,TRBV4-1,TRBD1,CASSQAGQYSPLHF,TGCGCCAGCAGCCAAGCGGGACAGTATTCACCCCTCCACTTT
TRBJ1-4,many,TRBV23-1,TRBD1,CASIETGEGEKLFF,TGCGCCAGCATTGAGACAGGGGAGGGCGAAAAACTGTTTTTT
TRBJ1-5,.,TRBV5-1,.,CASSLDGQPNQPQHF,TGCGCCAGCAGCTTGGATGGGCAGCCCAATCAGCCCCAGCATTTT
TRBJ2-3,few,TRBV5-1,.,CASSLDSDTQYF,TGCGCCAGCAGCTTGGACTCAGATACGCAGTATTTT
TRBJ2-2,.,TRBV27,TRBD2,CASSPSGRAGGNVGELFF,TGTGCCAGCAGCCCTAGCGGGAGGGCGGGCGGTAATGTCGGGGAGCTGTTTTTT
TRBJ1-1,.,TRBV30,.,CAWGGVLGTEAFF,TGTGCCTGGGGGGGGGTGTTGGGCACTGAAGCTTTCTTT
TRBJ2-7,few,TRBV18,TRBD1,CASSPGTGDREQYF,TGTGCCAGCTCACCAGGAACAGGGGACCGCGAGCAGTACTTC
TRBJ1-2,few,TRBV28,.,CASSLGQGWGYTF,TGTGCCAGCAGTTTAGGCCAGGGCTGGGGCTACACCTTC
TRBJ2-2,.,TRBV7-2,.,CASSNQGLPGELFF,TGTGCCAGCAGCAACCAGGGTCTGCCCGGGGAGCTGTTTTTT
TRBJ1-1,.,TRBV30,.,CAWSPNTASEAFF,TGTGCCTGGAGCCCAAATACCGCCAGTGAAGCTTTCTTT
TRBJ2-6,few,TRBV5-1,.,CASSVYSSGANVLTF,TGCGCCAGCAGCGTTTACAGCTCTGGGGCCAACGTCCTGACTTTC
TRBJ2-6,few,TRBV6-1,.,CASSGGGGANVLTF,TGTGCCAGCAGCGGCGGAGGTGGGGCCAACGTCCTGACTTTC
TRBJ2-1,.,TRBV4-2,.,CATTPRGANNEQFF,TGTGCCACCACGCCCAGGGGGGCTAACAATGAGCAGTTCTTC
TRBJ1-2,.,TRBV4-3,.,CASSQEGDKNYGYTF,TGCGCCAGCAGCCAAGAAGGGGATAAAAACTATGGCTACACCTTC
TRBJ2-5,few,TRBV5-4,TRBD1,CASSPGTVDQETQYF,TGTGCCAGCAGCCCTGGGACAGTCGACCAAGAGACCCAGTACTTC
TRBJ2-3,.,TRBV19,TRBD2,CASRLAGGDTQYF,TGTGCCAGTAGACTAGCGGGGGGAGATACGCAGTATTTT
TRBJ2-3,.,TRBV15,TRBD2,CATSVLLTGTSVRTQYF,TGTGCCACCAGCGTCCTCCTTACCGGGACTAGCGTTCGTACGCAGTATTTT
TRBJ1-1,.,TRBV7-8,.,CASSLARQLEAFF,TGTGCCAGCAGCTTAGCGAGACAGCTCGAAGCTTTCTTT
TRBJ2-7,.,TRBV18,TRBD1,CASSKTGYHEQYF,TGTGCCAGCTCAAAGACAGGGTACCACGAGCAGTACTTC
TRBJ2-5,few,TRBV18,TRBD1,CASSPEGGETQYF,TGTGCCAGCTCACCAGAAGGGGGCGAGACCCAGTACTTC
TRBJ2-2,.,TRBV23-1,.,CASSQSWRNTGELFF,TGCGCCAGCAGTCAATCATGGAGAAACACCGGGGAGCTGTTTTTT
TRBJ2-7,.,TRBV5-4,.,CASSYSYEQYF,TGTGCCAGCAGTTACTCCTACGAGCAGTACTTC
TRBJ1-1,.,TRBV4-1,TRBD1,CASSHQMTGDTEAFF,TGCGCCAGCAGCCATCAGATGACAGGGGACACTGAAGCTTTCTTT
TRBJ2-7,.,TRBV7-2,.,CASSGVKEQYF,TGTGCCAGCTCGGGAGTAAAAGAGCAGTACTTC